The 25 T cell receptor beta chains listed next were all sequenced from one sample in a study of T cell responses to AZD1222 COVID-19 vaccine. Assay: immunoSEQ multiplex PCR; the TCRdb copy retains only in-frame clones and omits some. The sample records around 80,000 clones, under 90% being singletons. This material consisted of peripheral blood, taken 28 days after the second AZD1222 dose. The receptors shown here come from an adult who received the AZD1222 COVID-19 vaccine.

This chain uses TRBV24-1 with TRBJ2-7; D tentatively reads TRBD1 or TRBD2 (5 bases each). This CDR3 is built from 11 residues. Germline CDR1 is KGHDR and CDR2 is SFDVKD. Trimming pared 6 bases from V and 6 bases from J, leaving 8 bases between. CDR3 sequence reads: CATSLGVEQYF. As DNA, the CDR3 is TGTGCCACCAGTTTGGGGGTCGAGCAGTACTTC.

The rearrangement uses TRBV9 and TRBJ2-7, with D maybe TRBD2 (5 bases). The germline V gene has CDR1 SGDLS and CDR2 YYNGEE. This CDR3 is built from 14 residues. The V gene lost 4 bases and the J gene lost 3 bases, with 14 bases spanning the gap. CDR3 sequence: CASSPRTDNYEQYF. The CDR3 nucleotides are TGTGCCAGCAGCCCAAGGACTGACAACTACGAGCAGTACTTC.

The rearrangement uses TRBV7-6 and TRBJ2-3; D ambiguous. The germline V and J ends were trimmed by 6 bases and 3 bases, with 19 bases remaining between them. The CDR3 runs 16 residues. Germline V gene lookup returns CDR1 SGHVS and CDR2 FNYEAQ. The chain's CDR3 is CASSLRTRRLTDTQYF. DNA for the CDR3: TGTGCCAGCAGTTTGAGGACCCGCCGGTTAACAGATACGCAGTATTTT. Full variable domain (rest looked up from reference TRBV7-6 and TRBJ2-3): GAGVSQSPRYKVTKRGQDVALRCDPISGHVSLYWYRQALGQGPEFLTYFNYEAQQDKSGLPNDRFSAERPEGSISTLTIQRTEQRDSAMYRCASSLRTRRLTDTQYFGPGTRLTVL.

This chain uses TRBV2 with TRBJ1-2; TRBD1 might be the D (6 bases). The ends were cut back, 6 bases at V and 0 bases at J, with 14 bases in the middle. CDR3 length: 15 amino acids. Germline CDR1 and CDR2: SNHLY and FYNNEI. CDR3 nucleotides: TGTGCCAGCAGAAACGGACAGTCAGCTAACTATGGCTACACCTTC. Its translation: CASRNGQSANYGYTF.

This clone was counted a few times. V is TRBV5-1 and J is TRBJ2-3; a weak D match, TRBD2 (5 bases). Trimming cost V 1 base and J 2 bases, with 8 bases left between them. The CDR3 loop spans 14 amino acids. Looked up from germline, CDR1 is SGHRS and CDR2 is YFSETQ. The CDR3 reads CASSLSGFTDTQYF. CDR3 nucleotides: TGCGCCAGCAGCTTGTCGGGATTCACAGATACGCAGTATTTT. Full variable domain (outside the CDR3, taken from reference TRBV5-1 and TRBJ2-3): KAGVTQTPRYLIKTRGQQVTLSCSPISGHRSVSWYQQTPGQGLQFLFEYFSETQRNKGNFPGRFSGRQFSNSRSEMNVSTLELGDSALYLCASSLSGFTDTQYFGPGTRLTVL.

J is TRBJ1-1 and V is TRBV4-2; TRBD1 matches at 10 bases. Germline CDR1 and CDR2: LGHNA and YNFKEQ. The trim removed 3 bases at V and 4 bases at J, leaving 2 bases unmatched. The CDR3 totals 14 residues. CDR3 protein: CASSHRQGATEAFF. Here the CDR3 DNA reads TGTGCCAGCAGCCATCGACAGGGGGCCACTGAAGCTTTCTTT.

The chain carries TRBV2 and TRBJ1-5; no firm D call. This CDR3 comprises 13 residues. V lost 7 bases and J 3 bases, leaving 10 bases between the germline ends. Germline CDR1 is SNHLY and CDR2 is FYNNEI. CDR3 sequence reads: CASNWGNNQPQHF. CDR3 in DNA: TGTGCCAGCAATTGGGGAAACAATCAGCCCCAGCATTTT.

This chain links TRBV9 with TRBJ1-2; D not resolved. The CDR3 covers 12 residues. Germline values: CDR1 SGDLS, CDR2 YYNGEE. Trimming stripped 2 bases from V and 3 bases from J, with 5 bases between. In DNA, the CDR3 is TGTGCCAGCAGCGTGGAGGACTATGGCTACACCTTC. This encodes CASSVEDYGYTF.

The chain couples TRBV28 to TRBJ2-7, with D possibly TRBD2 on 6 matching bases. V was cut by 1 base and J by 4 bases, with 14 bases left in between. Germline loops: CDR1 MDHEN, CDR2 SYDVKM. This CDR3 is 15 amino acids long. CDR3 region: CASSLLAGMTYEQYF. The CDR3 bases are TGTGCCAGCAGTTTATTGGCGGGAATGACGTACGAGCAGTACTTC.

The chain joins TRBV7-3 to TRBJ2-2; 9 bases align to TRBD1. V gave up 5 bases and J gave up 5 bases; unmatched junction bases: 9. The CDR3 covers 16 residues. CDR1 is SGHTA, CDR2 FQGTGA, per germline. CDR3 region: CASSNPTGGLTGELFF. Written as DNA, the CDR3 is TGTGCCAGCAGCAACCCGACAGGGGGTCTTACCGGGGAGCTGTTTTTT.

V gene TRBV28 combines with J gene TRBJ1-4, with D possibly matching TRBD1 (5 bases). CDR3 length: 15 residues. Trimming left V 10 bases short and J 6 bases short, with 21 bases between. CDR1 is MDHEN, CDR2 SYDVKM, per germline. CDR3 amino acids: CAIASRDVAYEKLFF. The DNA for the CDR3 is TGTGCCATTGCGTCCCGGGACGTAGCTTATGAAAAACTGTTTTTT.

The CDR3 here is CASSPILGSYNEQFF. In DNA form, the CDR3 reads TGTGCCAGCTCACCAATCCTAGGCTCCTACAATGAGCAGTTCTTC. The rearrangement joins TRBV18 to TRBJ2-1; D gene uncertain. The CDR3 length is 15 residues. In germline, CDR1 is KGHSH, CDR2 LQKENI. The V gene lost 2 bases and the J gene lost 0 bases, with 8 bases spanning the gap.

The rearrangement links TRBV6-6 to TRBJ2-7, with D possibly matching TRBD2 (5 bases). CDR1 is MNHNY, CDR2 SVGAGI, per germline (reference sequence). The CDR3 covers 15 residues. Trimming took off 6 bases at V and 2 bases at J, with 17 bases between the two ends. The CDR3 region is CASSRRAASTYEQYF. In DNA, the CDR3 is TGTGCCAGCAGCCGGCGGGCAGCTTCGACCTACGAGCAGTACTTC.

This clone appeared a few times. The gene calls are TRBV1 and TRBJ2-1; TRBD1 is the table's D call and was not checked against the DNA. TRBV1 is flagged as a pseudogene. The CDR3 runs 9 residues. CDR3: CTSSQGAFF. In nucleotides, the CDR3 is TGCACCAGCAGCCAAGGGGCGTTCTTC.

This chain uses TRBV29-1 with TRBJ2-3; no firm D call. In germline, CDR1 is SQVTM, CDR2 ANQGSEA. This CDR3 has 11 residues. The ends were cut back, 4 bases at V and 6 bases at J, with 8 bases in the middle. The CDR3 region has the DNA TGCAGCGTTGTTCATTTTGATACGCAGTATTTT. Its protein product is CSVVHFDTQYF.

This chain links TRBV7-3 with TRBJ2-1; D possibly corresponds to TRBD1 (7 bases). The CDR3 totals 16 residues. V was cut by 1 base and J by 3 bases, with 13 bases left in between. Germline assignment: CDR1 SGHTA and CDR2 FQGTGA. The DNA for the CDR3 is TGTGCCAGCAGCTTAATGGCAGGGGGGATCTACAATGAGCAGTTCTTC. Translated, it gives CASSLMAGGIYNEQFF.

The rearrangement links TRBV24-1 to TRBJ2-5; the D is unclear. Germline V gene sequence: CDR1 KGHDR, CDR2 SFDVKD. CDR3 size: 13 residues. V lost 1 base and J 2 bases, leaving 4 bases between the germline ends. The CDR3 DNA reads TGTGCCACCAGTGATTTTGGGCAAGAGACCCAGTACTTC. Amino acids: CATSDFGQETQYF.

The chain uses TRBV6-5 and TRBJ1-2; maybe TRBD1 (6 bases). Germline CDR1 is MNHEY and CDR2 is SVGAGI. Trimming stripped 6 bases from V and 0 bases from J, with 11 bases between. The CDR3 is 14 amino acids. The CDR3, as DNA: TGTGCCAGCAGAGCTGACAGGACTAACTATGGCTACACCTTC. Translating gives CASRADRTNYGYTF.

This clone came up once. This chain connects TRBV29-1 to TRBJ2-5, with D perhaps given as TRBD1 or TRBD2 (5 bases each). Trimming stripped 0 bases from V and 1 base from J, with 6 bases between. Germline-derived CDR1 and CDR2 are SQVTM and ANQGSEA. The CDR3 has 13 residues. CDR3: CSVEEGTQETQYF. The CDR3 bases are TGCAGCGTTGAAGAGGGGACCCAAGAGACCCAGTACTTC.

This sequence joins TRBV4-2 and TRBJ1-5; D uncertain. The V end lost 0 bases, the J end lost 6 bases, and 9 bases lay between the germline ends. CDR3 size: 14 residues. Germline CDR1 is LGHNA and CDR2 is YNFKEQ. CDR3 nucleotide sequence: TGTGCCAGCAGCCAAGACAGGTTTATTCAGCCCCAGCATTTT. Translated, it gives CASSQDRFIQPQHF.

This chain joins TRBV7-8 and TRBJ1-1; D remains unclear. This CDR3 spans 16 amino acids. V gave up 5 bases and J gave up 5 bases, with 21 bases separating them. Germline V CDR1 and CDR2: SGHVS, FQNEAQ. CDR3 loop: CASSLDFGVSSTEAFF. DNA of the CDR3: TGTGCCAGCAGCCTTGACTTCGGTGTGTCGTCAACTGAAGCTTTCTTT.

The chain joins TRBV6-4 to TRBJ1-6, with TRBD1 identical over 10 bases. The CDR3 consists of 19 residues. The junction had 15 bases not matched to a gene; V was cut back by 10 bases and J by 0 bases. Germline V gene data show CDR1 as MRHNA and CDR2 as SNTAGT. The CDR3 loop is CATPTRDRGLLSYNSPLHF. Here the CDR3 DNA reads TGTGCCACCCCAACCCGGGACAGGGGACTTCTCTCCTATAATTCACCCCTCCACTTT.

This chain links TRBV30 with TRBJ2-3; 8 bases fit TRBD1. V lost 2 bases and J lost 4; bases outside the gene matches: 8. Germline V gene lookup returns CDR1 GTSNPN and CDR2 SVGIG (reference sequence). The CDR3 runs 15 residues. As DNA, the CDR3 is TGTGCCTGGAGTACCCCGGACAGGGTAGCAGATACGCAGTATTTT. It is translated as CAWSTPDRVADTQYF.

About this clone itself: The junction differs from germline at one of its ends, possibly a read error. V is TRBV12-3 or TRBV12-4 and J is TRBJ1-1; 7 bases match TRBD1. CDR3 length equals 12 residues. CDR3 sequence reads: CASRLGTAEAFF. In DNA, the CDR3 is TGTGCCAGCAGATTAGGGACAGCTGAAGCTTTCTTT.

J is TRBJ1-1 and V is TRBV12-3 or TRBV12-4; no reliable D call. The V end lost 6 bases, the J end lost 3 bases, and 11 bases lay between the germline ends. The CDR3 consists of 13 residues. The CDR3 spells CASSPMRDTEAFF. The CDR3, as DNA: TGTGCCAGCAGCCCCATGAGGGACACTGAAGCTTTCTTT.